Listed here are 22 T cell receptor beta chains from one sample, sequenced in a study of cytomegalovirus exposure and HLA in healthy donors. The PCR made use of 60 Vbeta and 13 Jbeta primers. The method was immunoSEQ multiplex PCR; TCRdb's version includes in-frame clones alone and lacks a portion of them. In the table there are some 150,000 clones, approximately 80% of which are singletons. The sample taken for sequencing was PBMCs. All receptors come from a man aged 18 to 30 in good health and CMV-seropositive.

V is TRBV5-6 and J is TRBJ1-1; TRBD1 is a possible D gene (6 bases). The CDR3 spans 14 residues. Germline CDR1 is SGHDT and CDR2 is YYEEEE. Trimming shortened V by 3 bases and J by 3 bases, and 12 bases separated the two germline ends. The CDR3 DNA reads TGTGCCAGCAGCTCGGACCAGGGGTACACTGAAGCTTTCTTT. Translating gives CASSSDQGYTEAFF.

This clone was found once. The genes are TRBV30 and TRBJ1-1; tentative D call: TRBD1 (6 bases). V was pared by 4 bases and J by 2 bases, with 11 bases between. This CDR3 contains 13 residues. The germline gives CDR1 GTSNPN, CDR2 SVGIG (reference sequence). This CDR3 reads CAWTSQGNTEAFF. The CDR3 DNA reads TGTGCCTGGACCTCACAGGGAAACACTGAAGCTTTCTTT. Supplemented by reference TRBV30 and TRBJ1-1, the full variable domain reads SQTIHQWPATLVQPVGSPLSLECTVEGTSNPNLYWYRQAAGRGLQLLFYSVGIGQISSEVPQNLSASRPQDRQFILSSKKLLLSDSGFYLCAWTSQGNTEAFFGQGTRLTVV.

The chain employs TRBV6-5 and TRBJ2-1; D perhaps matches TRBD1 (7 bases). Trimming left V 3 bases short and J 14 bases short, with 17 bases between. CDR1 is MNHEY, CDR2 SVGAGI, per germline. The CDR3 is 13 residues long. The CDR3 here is CASSYNSGGNKFF. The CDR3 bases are TGTGCCAGCAGTTATAATTCAGGGGGGAATAAGTTCTTC.

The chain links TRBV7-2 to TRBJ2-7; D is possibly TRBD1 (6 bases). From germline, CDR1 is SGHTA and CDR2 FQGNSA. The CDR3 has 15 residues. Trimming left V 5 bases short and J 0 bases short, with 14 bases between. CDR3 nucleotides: TGTGCCAGCAGCCCGAGACAGGTCAGCTCCTACGAGCAGTACTTC. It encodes CASSPRQVSSYEQYF.

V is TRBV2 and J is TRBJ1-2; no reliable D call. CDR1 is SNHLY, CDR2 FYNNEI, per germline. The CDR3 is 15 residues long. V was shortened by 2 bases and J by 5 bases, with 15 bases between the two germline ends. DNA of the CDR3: TGTGCCAGCAGTGAACTGTCAGGTGCTGAATATGGCTACACCTTC. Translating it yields CASSELSGAEYGYTF.

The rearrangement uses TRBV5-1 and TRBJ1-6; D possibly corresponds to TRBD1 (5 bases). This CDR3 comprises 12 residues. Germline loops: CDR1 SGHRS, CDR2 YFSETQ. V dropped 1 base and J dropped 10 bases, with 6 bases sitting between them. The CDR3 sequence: CASSLTGSPLHF. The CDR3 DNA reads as TGCGCCAGCAGCTTGACAGGCTCACCCCTCCACTTT. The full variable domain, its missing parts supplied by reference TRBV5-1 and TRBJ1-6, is KAGVTQTPRYLIKTRGQQVTLSCSPISGHRSVSWYQQTPGQGLQFLFEYFSETQRNKGNFPGRFSGRQFSNSRSEMNVSTLELGDSALYLCASSLTGSPLHFGNGTRLTVT.

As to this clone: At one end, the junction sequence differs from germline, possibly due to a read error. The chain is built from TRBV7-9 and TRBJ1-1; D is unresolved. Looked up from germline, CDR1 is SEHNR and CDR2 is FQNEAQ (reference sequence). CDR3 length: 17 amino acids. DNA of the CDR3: TGTTCCAGCAGCTCCCTGGTTGCGGGGTCGGGAGCCACTGAAGCTTTCTTT. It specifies CSSSSLVAGSGATEAFF.

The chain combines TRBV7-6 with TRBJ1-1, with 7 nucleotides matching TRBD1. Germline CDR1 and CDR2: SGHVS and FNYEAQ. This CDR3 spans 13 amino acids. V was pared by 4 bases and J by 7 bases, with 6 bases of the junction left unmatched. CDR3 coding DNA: TGTGCCAGCAGCTCGACAGGGCCGAGTGAAGCTTTCTTT. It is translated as CASSSTGPSEAFF.

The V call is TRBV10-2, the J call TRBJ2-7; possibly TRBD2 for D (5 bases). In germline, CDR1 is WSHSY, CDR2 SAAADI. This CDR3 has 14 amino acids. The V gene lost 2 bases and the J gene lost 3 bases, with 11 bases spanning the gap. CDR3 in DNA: TGCGCCAGCAGTGAGAACGGGGTGGTCTACGAGCAGTACTTC. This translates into CASSENGVVYEQYF.

CDR3 DNA sequence: TGCGCCAGCAGCTTGGGACCAGGTACCTACAATGAGCAGTTCTTC. It is translated as CASSLGPGTYNEQFF. The V call is TRBV5-1, the J call TRBJ2-1, with D hard to call. Germline assignment: CDR1 SGHRS and CDR2 YFSETQ. This CDR3 spans 15 amino acids. Trimming stripped 0 bases from V and 2 bases from J, with 9 bases between.

CDR3 loop: CASSTGSYSGNTIYF. CDR3 coding DNA: TGTGCCAGCAGTACAGGCAGTTACTCTGGAAACACCATATATTTT. The chain recombines TRBV6-1 with TRBJ1-3; maybe TRBD1 (5 bases). The length of the CDR3 is 15 residues. V dropped 5 bases and J dropped 0 bases, with 11 bases sitting between them. CDR1 MNHNS and CDR2 SASEGT come from the germline V gene.

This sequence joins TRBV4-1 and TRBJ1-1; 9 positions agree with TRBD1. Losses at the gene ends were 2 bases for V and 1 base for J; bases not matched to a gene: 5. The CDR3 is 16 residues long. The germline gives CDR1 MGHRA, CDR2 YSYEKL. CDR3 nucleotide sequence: TGCGCCAGCAGCCAATACAAGACAGGGGGGAACACTGAAGCTTTCTTT. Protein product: CASSQYKTGGNTEAFF.

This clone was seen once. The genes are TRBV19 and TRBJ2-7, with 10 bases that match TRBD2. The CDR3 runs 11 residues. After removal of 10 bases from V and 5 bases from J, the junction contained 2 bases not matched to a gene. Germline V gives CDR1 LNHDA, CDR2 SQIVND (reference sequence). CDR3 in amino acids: CATGLADEQYF. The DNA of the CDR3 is TGTGCCACCGGACTAGCGGACGAGCAGTACTTC. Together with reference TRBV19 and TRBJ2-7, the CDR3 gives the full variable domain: DGGITQSPKYLFRKEGQNVTLSCEQNLNHDAMYWYRQDPGQGLRLIYYSQIVNDFQKGDIAEGYSVSREKKESFPLTVTSAQKNPTAFYLCATGLADEQYFGPGTRLTVT.

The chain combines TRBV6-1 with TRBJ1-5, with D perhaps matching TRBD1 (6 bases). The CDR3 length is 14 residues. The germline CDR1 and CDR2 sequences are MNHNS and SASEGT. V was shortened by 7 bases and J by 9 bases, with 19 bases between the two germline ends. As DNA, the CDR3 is TGTGCCAGCACCCGAGGGGGACAAGTCGGGCCCCAGCATTTT. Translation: CASTRGGQVGPQHF.

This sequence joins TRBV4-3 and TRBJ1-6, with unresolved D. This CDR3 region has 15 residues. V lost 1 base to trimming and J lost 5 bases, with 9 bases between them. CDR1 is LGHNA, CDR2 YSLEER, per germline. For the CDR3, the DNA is TGCGCCAGCAGCCAAGTCCGGGATGATAATTCACCCCTCCACTTT. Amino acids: CASSQVRDDNSPLHF.

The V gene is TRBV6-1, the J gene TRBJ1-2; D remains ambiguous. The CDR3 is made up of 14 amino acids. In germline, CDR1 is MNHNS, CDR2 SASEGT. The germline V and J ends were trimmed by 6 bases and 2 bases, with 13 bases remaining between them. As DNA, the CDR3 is TGTGCCAGCAGCCCCAGTGGAGGGAACTATGGCTACACCTTC. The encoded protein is CASSPSGGNYGYTF.

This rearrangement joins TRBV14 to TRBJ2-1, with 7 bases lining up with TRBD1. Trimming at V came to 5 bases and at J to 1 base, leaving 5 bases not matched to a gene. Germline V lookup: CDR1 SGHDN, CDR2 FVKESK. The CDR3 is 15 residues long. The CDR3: CASSWTGESYNEQFF. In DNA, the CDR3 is TGTGCCAGCAGCTGGACAGGAGAATCCTACAATGAGCAGTTCTTC.

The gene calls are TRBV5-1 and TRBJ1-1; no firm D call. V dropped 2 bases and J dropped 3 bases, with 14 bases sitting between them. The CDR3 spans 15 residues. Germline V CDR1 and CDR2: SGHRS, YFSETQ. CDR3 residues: CASSFPSGVHTEAFF. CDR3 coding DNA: TGCGCCAGCAGCTTTCCTAGCGGAGTCCACACTGAAGCTTTCTTT.

CDR3 amino acids: CASSDLRELQHQMQRRAFF. The CDR3 DNA sequence: TGCGCCAGCAGTGATTTGCGAGAACTTCAGCACCAGATGCAACGGAGAGCTTTCTTT. The chain combines TRBV10-2 with TRBJ1-1; no reliable D call. The CDR3 spans 19 residues. Germline-derived CDR1 and CDR2 are WSHSY and SAAADI. Trimming pared 3 bases from V and 10 bases from J, leaving 33 bases between.

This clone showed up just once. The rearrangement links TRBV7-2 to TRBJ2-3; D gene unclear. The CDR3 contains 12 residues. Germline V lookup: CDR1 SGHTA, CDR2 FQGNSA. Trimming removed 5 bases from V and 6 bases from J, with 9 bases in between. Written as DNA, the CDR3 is TGTGCCAGCAGCCCGTTGGCCGATACGCAGTATTTT. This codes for CASSPLADTQYF.

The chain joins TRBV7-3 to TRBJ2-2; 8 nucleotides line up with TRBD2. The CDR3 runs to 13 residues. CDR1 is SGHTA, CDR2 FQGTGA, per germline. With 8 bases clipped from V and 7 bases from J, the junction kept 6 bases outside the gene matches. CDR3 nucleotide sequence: TGTGCCAGCTCGCGGGGGGTCAGCGGGGAGCTGTTTTTT. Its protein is CASSRGVSGELFF.

CDR3 in DNA: TGTGCCAGCAGCGGACGGGACAGGGAAGACTATGGCTACACCTTC. Amino acid sequence: CASSGRDREDYGYTF. The rearrangement joins TRBV7-8 to TRBJ1-2, with 9 bases identical to TRBD1. CDR3 size: 15 residues. With 5 bases clipped from V and 3 bases from J, the junction kept 7 bases outside the gene matches. Germline CDR1 SGHVS, CDR2 FQNEAQ.